This TCR beta chain was obtained from a study of CD4+ T cells in melanoma. TCRdb keeps only in-frame clones here, not all; method: immunoSEQ multiplex PCR. The table lists about 140,000 clones, 80% to 95% of them singletons. There are 15 residues in the CDR3. The V and J ends lost 1 base and 5 bases respectively, with 12 bases between them. CDR1 and CDR2 from the germline V gene are PRHDT and FYEKMQ (reference sequence). This sequence originates from a human donor with melanoma. This sequence joins TRBV13 and TRBJ2-1; possible D gene TRBD2, 5 bases. The CDR3 DNA reads TGTGCCAGCAGCTTAGTAGGAACGCGGGACAATGAGCAGTTCTTC. Encoded protein: CASSLVGTRDNEQFF.